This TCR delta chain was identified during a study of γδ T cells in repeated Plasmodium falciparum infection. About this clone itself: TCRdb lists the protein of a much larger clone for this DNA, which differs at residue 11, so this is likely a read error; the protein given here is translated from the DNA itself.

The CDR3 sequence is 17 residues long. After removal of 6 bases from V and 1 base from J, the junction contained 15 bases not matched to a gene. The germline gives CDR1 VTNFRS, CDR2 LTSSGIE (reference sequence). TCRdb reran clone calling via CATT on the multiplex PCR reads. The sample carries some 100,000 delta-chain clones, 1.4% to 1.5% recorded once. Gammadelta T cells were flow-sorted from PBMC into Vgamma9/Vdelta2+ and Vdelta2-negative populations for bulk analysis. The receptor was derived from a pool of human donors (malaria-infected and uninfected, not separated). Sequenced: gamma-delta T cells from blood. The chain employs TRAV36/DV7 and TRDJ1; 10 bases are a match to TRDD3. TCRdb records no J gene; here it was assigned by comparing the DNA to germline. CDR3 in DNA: TGTGCTGCGAGTATCACTGGGGGATGCCCCTGCACCGATAAACTCATCTTT. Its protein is CAASITGGCPCTDKLIF.